This TCR beta chain derives from a study of T cell responses to AZD1222 COVID-19 vaccine. Study outcomes and limitations: Spike was spanned by vaccine-associated CD4 TCRs, with dominance at 160-218 and 743-854. Donors, mostly white British, included more females; clonal diversity was possibly underestimated. Repertoires were obtained only post-peak T cell response. Breadth and depth of Spike-specific TCRs rose after two AZD1222 doses.

Clones were sequenced by immunoSEQ multiplex PCR, and TCRdb holds only the in-frame ones, with some missing. The table includes 50,000 or so clones, 70% to 90% detected once. Turning to this clone: Its antigen is not identified.

CDR1 is MGHRA and CDR2 is YSYEKL in the germline V gene. This CDR3 spans 14 amino acids. After removal of 4 bases from V and 5 bases from J, the junction contained 5 bases not matched to a gene. The sequences come from peripheral blood, collected 28 days after the second AZD1222 dose. The chain has TRBV4-1 and TRBJ2-3; 8 positions agree with TRBD2. The TCR sequence derives from an adult who received the AZD1222 COVID-19 vaccine. The CDR3 is CASSLSGERDTQYF. The DNA for the CDR3 is TGCGCCAGCAGCCTTAGCGGGGAGCGAGATACGCAGTATTTT.